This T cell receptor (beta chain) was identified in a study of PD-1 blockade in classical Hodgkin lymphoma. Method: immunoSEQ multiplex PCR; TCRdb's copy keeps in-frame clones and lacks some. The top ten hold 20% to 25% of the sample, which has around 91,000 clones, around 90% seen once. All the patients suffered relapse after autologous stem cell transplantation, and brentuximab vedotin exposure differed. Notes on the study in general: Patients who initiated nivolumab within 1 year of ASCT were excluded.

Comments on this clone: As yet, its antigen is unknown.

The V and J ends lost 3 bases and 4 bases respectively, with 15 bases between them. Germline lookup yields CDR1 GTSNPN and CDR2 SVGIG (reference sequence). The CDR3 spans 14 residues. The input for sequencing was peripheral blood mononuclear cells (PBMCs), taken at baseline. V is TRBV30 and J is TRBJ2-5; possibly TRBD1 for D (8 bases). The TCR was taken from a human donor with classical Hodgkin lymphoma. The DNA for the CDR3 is TGTGCCTGGAGCGTAACAGGGGGGGTAGAGACCCAGTACTTC. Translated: CAWSVTGGVETQYF.